These T cell receptor beta chains were read from a single sample in a study of T cells after yellow fever vaccination. TCRdb re-derived calls from the 5' RACE reads in MiXCR, one entry per CDR3 protein. The profile covers hundreds of thousands of distinct CDR3 sequences, with 8.7% appearing a single time and over 15% taken by the ten largest. The sample consisted of PBMCs, taken on the day of the first yellow fever vaccination. Receptor source: a man aged 18 to 29 who received the YFV17D yellow fever vaccine. The CDR3 runs from the conserved cysteine through the conserved F or W.

v_call	j_call	cdr3_aa
TRBV9	TRBJ2-1	CASSPMIAGGSSYNEQFF
TRBV7-6	TRBJ2-5	CASSFGTQETQYF
TRBV6-5	TRBJ1-1	CASSYSGTQNTEAFF
TRBV12-3/TRBV12-4	TRBJ1-2	CASSFREGSYTF
TRBV12-3/TRBV12-4	TRBJ2-3	CASSPRNLLTDTQYF
TRBV11-2	TRBJ1-1	CASSSRLQNTEAFF
TRBV6-5	TRBJ1-1	CASSYSGAARSAFF
TRBV5-1	TRBJ2-7	CASSLGTDREQYF
TRBV5-1	TRBJ1-2	CASSLRSGDYGYTF
TRBV5-1	TRBJ1-1	CATHTGTGEAFF
TRBV7-9	TRBJ2-4	CASRGSGAKNIQYF
TRBV18	TRBJ2-5	CASSPGVDETQYF
TRBV12-3/TRBV12-4	TRBJ2-7	CASTWAGAYEQYF
TRBV7-2	TRBJ1-1	CASSPTLSTEAFF
TRBV20-1	TRBJ2-5	CSASTAAGELHNLRSF
TRBV18	TRBJ2-4	CASSPDQKNIQYF
TRBV5-4	TRBJ2-2	CASRPEGGAESGELFF
TRBV7-8	TRBJ1-3	CASSLGTGNGNTIYF
TRBV5-1	TRBJ2-2	CASSLEISDTGELFF
TRBV4-1	TRBJ1-6	CASSQAGLNNSPLHF
TRBV6-1	TRBJ2-1	CASSRGRGSYNEQFF
TRBV28	TRBJ2-3	CASSSGGETDTQYF
TRBV5-1	TRBJ1-1	CASSLALAANTEAFF
TRBV4-1	TRBJ2-4	CASSHPVAKNIQYF
TRBV5-4	TRBJ1-4	CASSTRDRRNEKLFF
TRBV6-1	TRBJ1-1	CASRFSGLNTEAFF
TRBV20-1	TRBJ2-7	CSARLSGQGSHEQYF
TRBV12-3/TRBV12-4	TRBJ2-3	CASSSPETYTQYF
TRBV7-9	TRBJ2-7	CASSTDRSFSYEQYF
TRBV12-3/TRBV12-4	TRBJ2-1	CASIDGRSEQFF
TRBV5-5	TRBJ2-5	CASSLGTQTETQYF
TRBV6-6	TRBJ1-1	CASSRGGQAFF
TRBV28	TRBJ2-3	CASSSPRGRLDTQYF
TRBV14	TRBJ2-2	CASSHSGELFF
TRBV27	TRBJ2-3	CASRDRRGPSTDTQYF
TRBV7-2	TRBJ1-1	CASSSTRAMNTEAFF
TRBV7-9	TRBJ1-5	CASSPPGGPGQPQHF
TRBV5-1	TRBJ1-5	CASWGPMSNQPQHF
TRBV7-8	TRBJ1-1	CASSSFPTTGENTEAFF
TRBV7-2	TRBJ1-4	CASSLFFLGQGNEKLFF
TRBV6-2/TRBV6-3	TRBJ2-4	CASSSIVYRDSQYF
TRBV7-2	TRBJ1-5	CASSRQTLAAPNQPQHF
TRBV3-1	TRBJ2-3	CASSQGWGSGGPDTQYF
TRBV9	TRBJ2-1	CASSVGPLRGTNEQFF
TRBV20-1	TRBJ2-7	CSARRRDRGFYF
TRBV12-3/TRBV12-4	TRBJ2-1	CASSVDNNEQFF
TRBV20-1	TRBJ1-2	CSVERGGYYGYTF
TRBV5-1	TRBJ1-4	CASSYGSGEKLFF
TRBV9	TRBJ1-6	CASSTASSYNSPLHF